Below, 21 T cell receptor beta chains from the same sample are listed, as sequenced in a study of CD8 T cells in Susac syndrome. With random hexamers, about 0.5 to 1 ug RNA was reverse transcribed. Each CDR3 protein gets one entry after TCRdb re-called the immunoSEQ multiplex PCR reads with MiXCR. In the table there are approximately 210,000 distinct CDR3 sequences, about 96% of which are singletons. The sequencing input was CD4+ T cells from PBMCs. All receptors come from a human donor with multiple sclerosis.

V gene TRBV27 combines with J gene TRBJ2-1; 8 nucleotides agree with TRBD2. CDR1 and CDR2 from the germline V gene are MNHEY and SMNVEV (reference sequence). This CDR3 comprises 16 residues. The ends lost 3 bases at V and 3 bases at J; junction bases unmatched: 7. CDR3 in amino acids: CASSFGWLAGYNEQFF. CDR3 nucleotide sequence: TGTGCCAGCAGTTTTGGGTGGCTAGCGGGCTACAATGAGCAGTTCTTC.

This chain joins TRBV12-3 or TRBV12-4 and TRBJ1-6; D is ambiguous. V dropped 0 bases and J dropped 13 bases, with 10 bases sitting between them. CDR3 length: 13 residues. The CDR3 reads CASSLAGRPPLHF. The CDR3 nucleotides are TGTGCCAGCAGTTTAGCGGGCAGACCTCCCCTCCACTTT.

The J gene is TRBJ2-7, the V gene TRBV4-2; tentatively, D is TRBD1 or TRBD2 (5 bases each). Germline lookup yields CDR1 LGHNA and CDR2 YNFKEQ. CDR3 length equals 17 residues. The germline V and J ends were trimmed by 0 bases and 3 bases, with 18 bases remaining between them. DNA of the CDR3: TGTGCCAGCAGCCAAGAAAGGGGACGGGTCCATTTCTACGAGCAGTACTTC. Protein product: CASSQERGRVHFYEQYF.

CDR3 DNA sequence: TGTGCCAGCAGTTCGCGGGGACGCCTCTTGTCAGATACGCAGTATTTT. It codes for CASSSRGRLLSDTQYF. This chain uses TRBV6-2 or TRBV6-3 with TRBJ2-3; D possibly corresponds to TRBD2 (6 bases). Germline V gives CDR1 MNHEY, CDR2 SVGEGT. V lost 4 bases, J lost 4 bases, and 18 bases lay in between. The CDR3 covers 16 residues.

The chain combines TRBV2 with TRBJ1-2; no firm D call. CDR3 length: 13 amino acids. Germline CDR1 SNHLY, CDR2 FYNNEI. V lost 3 bases and J lost 8, with 13 bases in between. CDR3 sequence (DNA): TGTGCCAGCAGTGAGACAAGGGCGTCGGGCTACACCTTC. Translated, it gives CASSETRASGYTF.

This sequence joins TRBV29-1 and TRBJ2-7; a possible D gene is TRBD1 (5 bases). Per germline, CDR1 SQVTM and CDR2 ANQGSEA. There are 12 residues in the CDR3. Trimming pared 7 bases from V and 3 bases from J, leaving 13 bases between. DNA for the CDR3: TGCAGCGCGTTGACAGATCTCTACGAGCAGTACTTC. Amino acids: CSALTDLYEQYF.

The chain couples TRBV2 to TRBJ1-5; 7 nucleotides align to TRBD1. The CDR3 runs to 15 residues. V was pared by 8 bases and J by 2 bases, with 9 bases of the junction left unmatched. Germline V gene lookup returns CDR1 SNHLY and CDR2 FYNNEI. The CDR3 nucleotides read TGTGCCAGCGGGACAGACGCCCACGGCAATCAGCCCCAGCATTTT. Translating gives CASGTDAHGNQPQHF. Full variable domain (remainder filled in from reference TRBV2 and TRBJ1-5): EPEVTQTPSHQVTQMGQEVILRCVPISNHLYFYWYRQILGQKVEFLVSFYNNEISEKSEIFDDQFSVERPDGSNFTLKIRSTKLEDSAMYFCASGTDAHGNQPQHFGDGTRLSIL.

The chain employs TRBV20-1 and TRBJ2-3, with 10 bases aligning to TRBD1. The CDR3 consists of 17 residues. Unmatched junction bases numbered 11, after V lost 1 base and J lost 4 bases. The V gene's germline CDR1 is DFQATT and CDR2 SNEGSKA (reference sequence). CDR3 sequence (DNA): TGCAGTGCTAGAGGGTCCGGGACAGGGGTTGGAGCAGATACGCAGTATTTT. This translates into CSARGSGTGVGADTQYF.

The V call is TRBV28, the J call TRBJ2-7; 12 positions match TRBD1. V was clipped by 6 bases and J by 5 bases; unmatched bases: 8. In germline, CDR1 is MDHEN, CDR2 SYDVKM. CDR3 length equals 15 residues. As DNA, the CDR3 is TGTGCCAGCAGCCTACCGGGACAGGGGGCGAACGAGCAGTACTTC. Translation: CASSLPGQGANEQYF.

The chain has TRBV18 and TRBJ2-1; TRBD1 is a possible D gene (6 bases). CDR3 length: 16 residues. Germline V CDR1 and CDR2: KGHSH, LQKENI. V shed 5 bases and J shed 3 bases, with 17 bases lying between them. This CDR3 is CASSTQTGTNYNEQFF. The CDR3 DNA sequence: TGTGCCAGCTCAACCCAAACAGGGACAAACTACAATGAGCAGTTCTTC.

The CDR3, as DNA: TGCAGTGCTAGAGAGCCGGGGACAGGGGGCAGCACAGATACGCAGTATTTT. The encoded protein is CSAREPGTGGSTDTQYF. The V gene is TRBV20-1, the J gene TRBJ2-3; the match to TRBD1 covers 12 bases. CDR1 DFQATT and CDR2 SNEGSKA come from the germline V gene (reference sequence). V was clipped by 0 bases and J by 0 bases; unmatched bases: 4. CDR3 length: 17 amino acids.

V is TRBV12-3 or TRBV12-4 and J is TRBJ2-1, with 13 bases that match TRBD2. The CDR3 is 18 residues long. V shed 2 bases and J 0 bases; nucleotides not matched to a gene: 4. In DNA form, the CDR3 reads TGTGCCAGCAGTTTATTCCGGACTAGCGGGAGCTCCTACAATGAGCAGTTCTTC. Translating it yields CASSLFRTSGSSYNEQFF.

The chain is built from TRBV4-1 and TRBJ2-7; TRBD1 matches at 9 bases. There are 15 residues in the CDR3. Germline loops: CDR1 MGHRA, CDR2 YSYEKL. V lost 1 base, J lost 3 bases, and 4 bases stayed unmatched. The CDR3 nucleotides read TGCGCCAGCAGCCAAGGTCAGACAGGGGGCTACGAGCAGTACTTC. This encodes CASSQGQTGGYEQYF.

The CDR3 reads CSVARDSNQPQHF. CDR3 nucleotides: TGCAGCGTTGCTCGTGATAGCAATCAGCCCCAGCATTTT. This sequence joins TRBV29-1 and TRBJ1-5; D is ambiguous. From germline, CDR1 is SQVTM and CDR2 ANQGSEA. The V gene lost 4 bases and the J gene lost 0 bases, with 7 bases spanning the gap. This CDR3 region has 13 residues.

The rearrangement links TRBV11-1 to TRBJ2-1; D is possibly TRBD2 (5 bases). Trimming stripped 2 bases from V and 10 bases from J, with 12 bases between. The CDR3 sequence is 13 residues long. Germline V gene sequence: CDR1 SGHAT, CDR2 FQDESV (reference sequence). CDR3 in DNA: TGTGCCAGCAGCTTAACGAGGGTTGGGGAGCAGTTCTTC. Its protein is CASSLTRVGEQFF.

The CDR3 region is CAISDSLGGMNTEAFF. The CDR3 DNA is TGTGCCATCAGTGACAGCCTTGGGGGGATGAACACTGAAGCTTTCTTT. The rearrangement uses TRBV10-3 and TRBJ1-1; weak D call: TRBD1 (5 bases). Trimming removed 3 bases from V and 0 bases from J, with 14 bases in between. Germline V CDR1 and CDR2: ENHRY, SYGVKD. The CDR3 is 16 residues long.

The chain carries TRBV3-1 and TRBJ1-1, with D possibly TRBD1 on 5 matching bases. The V end lost 6 bases, the J end lost 0 bases, and 5 bases lay between the germline ends. The CDR3 length is 12 residues. From germline, CDR1 is LGHDT and CDR2 YNNKEL (reference sequence). CDR3 amino acids: CASRGVNTEAFF. The CDR3 DNA is TGTGCCAGCAGGGGGGTGAACACTGAAGCTTTCTTT.

This clonotype was picked up one time. J is TRBJ1-1 and V is TRBV27, with unresolved D. Trimming pared 1 base from V and 6 bases from J, leaving 9 bases between. CDR1 MNHEY and CDR2 SMNVEV come from the germline V gene (reference sequence). CDR3 length: 13 amino acids. Written as DNA, the CDR3 is TGTGCCAGCAGTTTATTTCAGAGGGCTGAAGCTTTCTTT. Its protein product is CASSLFQRAEAFF.

J is TRBJ1-5 and V is TRBV20-1; D is possibly TRBD1 (6 bases). Between the trimmed V and J ends, which lost 3 bases and 6 bases, there was a span of 18 bases. CDR3 length equals 15 residues. Per germline, CDR1 DFQATT and CDR2 SNEGSKA (reference sequence). The CDR3 bases are TGCAGTGCTAGGCCTCCGGGCAGGGGCGGTCAGCCCCAGCATTTT. Translating it yields CSARPPGRGGQPQHF.

The V and J genes are TRBV29-1 and TRBJ2-1; D unclear. The CDR3 has 11 residues. The V end lost 5 bases, the J end lost 5 bases, and 7 bases lay between the germline ends. Per germline, CDR1 SQVTM and CDR2 ANQGSEA. As DNA, the CDR3 is TGCAGCGTTCGAGCTAACAATGAGCAGTTCTTC. As protein: CSVRANNEQFF.

The V call is TRBV20-1, the J call TRBJ1-1; a possible D gene is TRBD1 (5 bases). The germline CDR1 and CDR2 sequences are DFQATT and SNEGSKA (reference sequence). The CDR3 contains 14 residues. Trimming cost V 5 bases and J 4 bases, with 17 bases left between them. This chain's CDR3 is CSAPLEPGGTEAFF. In DNA, the CDR3 is TGCAGTGCTCCCCTCGAGCCGGGGGGCACTGAAGCTTTCTTT.